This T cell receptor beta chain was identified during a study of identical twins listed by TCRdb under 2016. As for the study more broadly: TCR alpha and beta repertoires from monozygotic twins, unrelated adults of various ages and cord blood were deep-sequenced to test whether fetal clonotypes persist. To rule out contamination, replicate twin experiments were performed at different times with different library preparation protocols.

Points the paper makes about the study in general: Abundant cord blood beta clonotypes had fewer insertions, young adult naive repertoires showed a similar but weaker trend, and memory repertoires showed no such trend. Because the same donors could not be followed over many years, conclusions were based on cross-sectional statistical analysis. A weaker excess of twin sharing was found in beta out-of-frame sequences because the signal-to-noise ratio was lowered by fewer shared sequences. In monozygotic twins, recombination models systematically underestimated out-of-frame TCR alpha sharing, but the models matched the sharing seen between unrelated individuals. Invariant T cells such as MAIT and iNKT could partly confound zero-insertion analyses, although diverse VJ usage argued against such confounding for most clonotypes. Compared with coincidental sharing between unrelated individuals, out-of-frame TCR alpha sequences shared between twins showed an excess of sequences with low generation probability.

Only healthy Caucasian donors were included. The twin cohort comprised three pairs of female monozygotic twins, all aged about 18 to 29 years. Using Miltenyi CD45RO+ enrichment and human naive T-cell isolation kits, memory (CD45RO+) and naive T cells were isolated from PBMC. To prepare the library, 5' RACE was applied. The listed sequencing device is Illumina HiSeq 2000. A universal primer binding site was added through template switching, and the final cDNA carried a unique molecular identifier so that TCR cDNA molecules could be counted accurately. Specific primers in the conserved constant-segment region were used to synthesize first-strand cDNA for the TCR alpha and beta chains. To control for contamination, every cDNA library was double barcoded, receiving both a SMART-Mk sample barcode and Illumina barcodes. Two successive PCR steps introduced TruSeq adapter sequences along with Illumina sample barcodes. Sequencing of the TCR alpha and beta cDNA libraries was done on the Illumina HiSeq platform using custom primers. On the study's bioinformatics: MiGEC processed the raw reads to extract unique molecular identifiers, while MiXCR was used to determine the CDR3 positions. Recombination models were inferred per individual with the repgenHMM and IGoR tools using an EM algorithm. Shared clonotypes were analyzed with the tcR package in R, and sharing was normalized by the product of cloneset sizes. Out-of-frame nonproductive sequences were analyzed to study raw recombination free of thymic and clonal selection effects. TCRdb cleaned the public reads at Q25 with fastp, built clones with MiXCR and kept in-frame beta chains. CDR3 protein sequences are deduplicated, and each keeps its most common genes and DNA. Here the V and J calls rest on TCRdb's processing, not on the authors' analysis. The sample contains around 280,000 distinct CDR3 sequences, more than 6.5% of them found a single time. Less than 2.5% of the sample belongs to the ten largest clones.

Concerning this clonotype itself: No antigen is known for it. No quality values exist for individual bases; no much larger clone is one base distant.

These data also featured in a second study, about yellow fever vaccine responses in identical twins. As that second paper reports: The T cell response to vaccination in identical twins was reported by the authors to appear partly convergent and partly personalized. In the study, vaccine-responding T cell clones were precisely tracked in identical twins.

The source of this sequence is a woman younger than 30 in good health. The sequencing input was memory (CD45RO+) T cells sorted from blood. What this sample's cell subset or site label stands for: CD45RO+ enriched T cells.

The nucleotides are TGCAGCACCTTATTACAGGGTTCCGGCTATGGCTACACCTTC. Its coded protein is CSTLLQGSGYGYTF. The rearrangement combines TRBV29-1 with TRBJ1-2, and TRBD1 may be the D gene, going by 6 matching bases. Relative to germline, V is 8 bases shorter and J is 4 bases shorter, with 20 bases between their ends. Including cysteine and phenylalanine, the CDR3 has 14 amino acids. Only CDR3 DNA remains: 42 bases, in frame from the first base. CDR1 SQVTM and CDR2 ANQGSEA were looked up in the germline V gene.